A selection of T cell receptor beta chains follows, all from one sample in a study of response to subunit inactivated influenza vaccine. TCRdb processed the RT-PCR reads anew with MiXCR; each CDR3 protein has one entry. The data hold over 750,000 distinct CDR3 sequences, with approximately 22% observed a single time. The source material was PBMCs from blood, sampled about 5 days after vaccination. The origin of the receptors is a man aged 45-60 years who received an inactivated influenza vaccine. The CDR3 runs from the conserved cysteine through the conserved F or W. Fields, in order: J gene, clone size, D gene, V gene, CDR3 DNA, CDR3 protein. D genes are given only for firm matches. The listing skips clone size in some rows; elsewhere it reads once, few, many or a size class.

j_call: TRBJ2-7; clone_size: .; d_call: TRBD1; v_call: TRBV20-1; cdr3_nt: TGCAGTGCTAGAGATCGAACGGGACAGCGATTTTACTACGAGCAGTACTTC; cdr3_aa: CSARDRTGQRFYYEQYF
j_call: TRBJ2-7; clone_size: .; d_call: TRBD2; v_call: TRBV5-1; cdr3_nt: TGCGCCAGCAGCGCCAATAGCGGGAGGGAAAGCTCCTACGAGCAGTACTTC; cdr3_aa: CASSANSGRESSYEQYF
j_call: TRBJ2-2; clone_size: many; d_call: .; v_call: TRBV28; cdr3_nt: TGTGCCAGTGCCGGGGCAGGGCATGGCACCGGGGAGCTGTTTTTT; cdr3_aa: CASAGAGHGTGELFF
j_call: TRBJ2-3; clone_size: few; d_call: .; v_call: TRBV12-3/TRBV12-4; cdr3_nt: TGTGCCAGCAGTCCCCAAGCAGGGCTAGGCACAGATACGCAGTATTTT; cdr3_aa: CASSPQAGLGTDTQYF
j_call: TRBJ2-3; clone_size: few; d_call: .; v_call: TRBV29-1; cdr3_nt: TGCAGCGTTGAAGTGGGGGAAGATACGCAGTATTTT; cdr3_aa: CSVEVGEDTQYF
j_call: TRBJ1-5; clone_size: .; d_call: TRBD1; v_call: TRBV7-2; cdr3_nt: TGTGCCAGCAGTCCGGGACAGGGTGGAGGTCAGCCCCAGCATTTT; cdr3_aa: CASSPGQGGGQPQHF
j_call: TRBJ1-1; clone_size: many; d_call: TRBD1; v_call: TRBV12-3/TRBV12-4; cdr3_nt: TGTGCCAGCAGTTTGAGGACAGGGAGACTCACTGAAGCTTTCTTT; cdr3_aa: CASSLRTGRLTEAFF
j_call: TRBJ1-5; clone_size: .; d_call: .; v_call: TRBV4-3; cdr3_nt: TGCGCCAGCAGCCAAGGTATAGGGGGGAATCAGCCCCAGCATTTT; cdr3_aa: CASSQGIGGNQPQHF
j_call: TRBJ2-3; clone_size: many; d_call: .; v_call: TRBV12-3/TRBV12-4; cdr3_nt: TGTGCCAGCAGTTTCTATAGCGGAGGCACAGATACGCAGTATTTT; cdr3_aa: CASSFYSGGTDTQYF
j_call: TRBJ1-3; clone_size: few; d_call: .; v_call: TRBV29-1; cdr3_nt: TGCAGCGCCGGAGGCAGTGACTTGCGCTCTGGAAACACCATATATTTT; cdr3_aa: CSAGGSDLRSGNTIYF
j_call: TRBJ2-7; clone_size: .; d_call: TRBD1; v_call: TRBV4-1; cdr3_nt: TGCGCCAGCAGCCTGCTGGGGGACAGGTTATACGAGCAGTACTTC; cdr3_aa: CASSLLGDRLYEQYF
j_call: TRBJ2-1; clone_size: few; d_call: .; v_call: TRBV6-1; cdr3_nt: TGTGCCAGCACCCTCCCCGGGGGGCGGAATGAGCAGTTCTTC; cdr3_aa: CASTLPGGRNEQFF
j_call: TRBJ1-2; clone_size: few; d_call: TRBD1; v_call: TRBV6-1; cdr3_nt: TGTGCCAGCAGTAAAAGGGACAGGGGGCTCTACGGCTACACCTTC; cdr3_aa: CASSKRDRGLYGYTF
j_call: TRBJ1-5; clone_size: once; d_call: TRBD1; v_call: TRBV19; cdr3_nt: TGTGCCAGTAGTATTCGAGGGCCAGGGGGCAAGGGCAATCAGCCCCAGCATTTT; cdr3_aa: CASSIRGPGGKGNQPQHF
j_call: TRBJ1-2; clone_size: .; d_call: TRBD1; v_call: TRBV10-3; cdr3_nt: TGTGCCATCAGATCCAGTACAGGGGGCGGAAATAACTATGGCTACACCTTC; cdr3_aa: CAIRSSTGGGNNYGYTF
j_call: TRBJ2-2; clone_size: .; d_call: .; v_call: TRBV28; cdr3_nt: TGTGCCAGCAGTTGGGTCCAGGGTTGGGCCGGGGAGCTGTTTTTT; cdr3_aa: CASSWVQGWAGELFF